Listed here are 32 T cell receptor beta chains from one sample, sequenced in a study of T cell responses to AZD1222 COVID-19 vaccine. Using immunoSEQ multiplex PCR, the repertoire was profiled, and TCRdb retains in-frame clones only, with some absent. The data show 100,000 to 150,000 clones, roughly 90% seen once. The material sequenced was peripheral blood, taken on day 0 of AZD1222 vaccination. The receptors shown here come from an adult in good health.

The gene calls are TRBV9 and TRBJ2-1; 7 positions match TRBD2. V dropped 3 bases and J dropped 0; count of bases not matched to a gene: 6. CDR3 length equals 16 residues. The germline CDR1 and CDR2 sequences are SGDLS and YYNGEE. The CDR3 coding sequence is TGTGCCAGCAGCGCGAGCGGGGCTACCTCCTACAATGAGCAGTTCTTC. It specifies CASSASGATSYNEQFF.

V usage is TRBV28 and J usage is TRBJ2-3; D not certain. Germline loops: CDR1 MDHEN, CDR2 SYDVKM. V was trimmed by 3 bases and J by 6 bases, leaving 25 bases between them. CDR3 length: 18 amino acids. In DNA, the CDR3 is TGTGCCAGCAGTTTGCCCGTCTCGTCGTCGGTGATGTCGGATACGCAGTATTTT. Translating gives CASSLPVSSSVMSDTQYF. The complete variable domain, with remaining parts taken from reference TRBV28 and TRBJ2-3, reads DVKVTQSSRYLVKRTGEKVFLECVQDMDHENMFWYRQDPGLGLRLIYFSYDVKMKEKGDIPEGYSVSREKKERFSLILESASTNQTSMYLCASSLPVSSSVMSDTQYFGPGTRLTVL.

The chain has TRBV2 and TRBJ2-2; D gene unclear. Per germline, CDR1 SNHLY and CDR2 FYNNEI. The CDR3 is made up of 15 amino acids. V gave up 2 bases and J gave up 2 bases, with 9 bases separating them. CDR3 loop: CASSENYRNTGELFF. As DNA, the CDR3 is TGTGCCAGCAGTGAAAATTATAGAAACACCGGGGAGCTGTTTTTT.

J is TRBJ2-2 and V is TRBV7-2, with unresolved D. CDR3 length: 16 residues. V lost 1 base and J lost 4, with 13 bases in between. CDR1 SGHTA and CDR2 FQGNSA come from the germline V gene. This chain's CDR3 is CASSLVDMGSTGELFF. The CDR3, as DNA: TGTGCCAGCAGCTTAGTCGATATGGGAAGCACCGGGGAGCTGTTTTTT.

The CDR3 spells CASSLVSTGPTEAFF. In DNA form, the CDR3 reads TGTGCCAGCAGCTTAGTCTCGACAGGACCCACTGAAGCTTTCTTT. V is TRBV11-3 and J is TRBJ1-1; D possibly corresponds to TRBD1 (6 bases). Germline assignment: CDR1 SGHNT and CDR2 YENEEA. This CDR3 has 15 amino acids. V lost 1 base and J lost 4, with 13 bases in between.

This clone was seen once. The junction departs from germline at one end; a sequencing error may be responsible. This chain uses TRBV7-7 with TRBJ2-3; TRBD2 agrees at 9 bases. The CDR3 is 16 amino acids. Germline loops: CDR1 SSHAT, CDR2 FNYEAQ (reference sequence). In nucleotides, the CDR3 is TGTGCTAGCAGCTCAAATCTAGCGGGATCCACAGATACGCAGTATTTT. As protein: CASSSNLAGSTDTQYF.

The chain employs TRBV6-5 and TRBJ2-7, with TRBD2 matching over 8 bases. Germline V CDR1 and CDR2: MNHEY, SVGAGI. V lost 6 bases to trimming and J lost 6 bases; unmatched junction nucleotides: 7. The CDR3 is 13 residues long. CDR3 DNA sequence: TGTGCCAGCAGCCCCGGGACTAGAGGCGAGCAGTACTTC. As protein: CASSPGTRGEQYF.

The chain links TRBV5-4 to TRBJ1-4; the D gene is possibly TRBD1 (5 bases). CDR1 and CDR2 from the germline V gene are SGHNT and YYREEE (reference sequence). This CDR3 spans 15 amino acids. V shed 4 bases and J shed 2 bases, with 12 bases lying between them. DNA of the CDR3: TGTGCCAGCAGCCCGCGGGGCACGACTAATGAAAAACTGTTTTTT. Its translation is CASSPRGTTNEKLFF. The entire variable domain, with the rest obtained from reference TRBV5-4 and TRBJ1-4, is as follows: ETGVTQSPTHLIKTRGQQVTLRCSSQSGHNTVSWYQQALGQGPQFIFQYYREEENGRGNFPPRFSGLQFPNYSSELNVNALELDDSALYLCASSPRGTTNEKLFFGSGTQLSVL.

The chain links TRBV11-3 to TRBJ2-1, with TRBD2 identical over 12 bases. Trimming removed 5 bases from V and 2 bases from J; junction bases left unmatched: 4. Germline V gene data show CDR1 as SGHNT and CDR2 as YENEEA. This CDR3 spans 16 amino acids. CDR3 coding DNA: TGTGCCAGCAGCCCTCGACTAGCGGGGGCCTACAATGAGCAGTTCTTC. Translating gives CASSPRLAGAYNEQFF.

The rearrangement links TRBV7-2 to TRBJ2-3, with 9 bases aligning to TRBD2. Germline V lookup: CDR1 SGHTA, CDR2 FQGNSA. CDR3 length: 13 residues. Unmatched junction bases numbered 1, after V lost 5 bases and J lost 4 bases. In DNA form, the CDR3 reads TGTGCCAGCAGCGGGACTAGCCCAGATACGCAGTATTTT. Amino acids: CASSGTSPDTQYF.

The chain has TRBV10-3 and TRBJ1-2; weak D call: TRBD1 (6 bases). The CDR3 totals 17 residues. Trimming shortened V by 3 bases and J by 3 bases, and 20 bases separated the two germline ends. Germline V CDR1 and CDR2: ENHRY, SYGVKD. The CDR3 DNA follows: TGTGCCATCAGTGAATTGGGGGCAGGGCGGAGCGACTATGGCTACACCTTC. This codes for CAISELGAGRSDYGYTF.

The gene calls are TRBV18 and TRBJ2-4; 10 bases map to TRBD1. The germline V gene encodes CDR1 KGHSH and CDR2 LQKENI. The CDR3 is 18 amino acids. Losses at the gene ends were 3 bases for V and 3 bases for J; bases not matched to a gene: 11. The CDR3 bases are TGTGCCAGCTCACCTCAACTCCGGGACAGGGGAGGCAAAAACATTCAGTACTTC. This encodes CASSPQLRDRGGKNIQYF.

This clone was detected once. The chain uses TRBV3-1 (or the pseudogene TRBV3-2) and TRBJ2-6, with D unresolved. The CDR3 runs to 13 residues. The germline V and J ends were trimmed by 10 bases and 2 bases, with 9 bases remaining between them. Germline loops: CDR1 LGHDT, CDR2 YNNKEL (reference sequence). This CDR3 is CATGLAGANVLTF. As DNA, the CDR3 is TGTGCCACCGGGCTGGCTGGGGCCAACGTCCTGACTTTC.

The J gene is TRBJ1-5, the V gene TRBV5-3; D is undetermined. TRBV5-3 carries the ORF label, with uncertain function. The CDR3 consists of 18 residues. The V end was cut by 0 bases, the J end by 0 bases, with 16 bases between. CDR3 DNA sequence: TGTGCCAGAAGCTTGGTGTTGGGAGAACCTAATAGCAATCAGCCCCAGCATTTT. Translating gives CARSLVLGEPNSNQPQHF.

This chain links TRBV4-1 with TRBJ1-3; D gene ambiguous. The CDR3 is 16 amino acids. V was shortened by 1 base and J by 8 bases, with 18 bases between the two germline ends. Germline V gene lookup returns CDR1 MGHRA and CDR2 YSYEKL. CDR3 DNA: TGCGCCAGCAGCCAAGCGGGCCAGAGGGCAAGGGACACCATATATTTT. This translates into CASSQAGQRARDTIYF.

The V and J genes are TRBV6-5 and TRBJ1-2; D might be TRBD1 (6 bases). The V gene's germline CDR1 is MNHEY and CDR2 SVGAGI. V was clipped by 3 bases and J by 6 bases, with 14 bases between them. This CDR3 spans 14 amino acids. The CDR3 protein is CASSYFKGHDGYTF. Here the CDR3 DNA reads TGTGCCAGCAGTTATTTCAAGGGACACGATGGCTACACCTTC.

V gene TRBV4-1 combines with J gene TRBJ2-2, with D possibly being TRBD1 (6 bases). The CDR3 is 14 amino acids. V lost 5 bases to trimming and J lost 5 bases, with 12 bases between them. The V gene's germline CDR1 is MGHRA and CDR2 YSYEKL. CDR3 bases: TGCGCCAGCAGCACGGACAGAGGGACCGGGGAGCTGTTTTTT. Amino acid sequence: CASSTDRGTGELFF.

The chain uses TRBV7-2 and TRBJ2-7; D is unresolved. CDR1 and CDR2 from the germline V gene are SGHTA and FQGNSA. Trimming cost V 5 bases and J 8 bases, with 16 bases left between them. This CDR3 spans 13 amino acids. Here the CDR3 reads CASSDGRTIKQYF. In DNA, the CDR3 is TGTGCCAGCAGCGACGGACGGACGATAAAGCAGTACTTC.

CDR3 bases: TGTGCCAGCAGCTCAACAGGACAGTCCTACGAGCAGTACTTC. As protein: CASSSTGQSYEQYF. J is TRBJ2-7 and V is TRBV11-3; possibly TRBD1 for D (6 bases). The CDR3 is 14 amino acids. Trimming removed 4 bases from V and 1 base from J, with 11 bases in between. The germline CDR1 and CDR2 sequences are SGHNT and YENEEA.

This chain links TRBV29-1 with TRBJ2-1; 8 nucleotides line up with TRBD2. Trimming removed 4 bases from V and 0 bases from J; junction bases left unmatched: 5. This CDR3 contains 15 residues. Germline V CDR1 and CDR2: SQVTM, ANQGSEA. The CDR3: CSVGVAGSSYNEQFF. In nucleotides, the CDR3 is TGCAGCGTTGGGGTAGCGGGGAGCTCCTACAATGAGCAGTTCTTC.

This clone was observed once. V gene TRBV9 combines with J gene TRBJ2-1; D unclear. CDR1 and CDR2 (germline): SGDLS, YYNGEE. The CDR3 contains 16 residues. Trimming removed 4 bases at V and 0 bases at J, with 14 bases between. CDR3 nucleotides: TGTGCCAGCAGCCTACGTACGGTTGGCTCCTACAATGAGCAGTTCTTC. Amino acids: CASSLRTVGSYNEQFF.

CDR3 protein: CASSLGEQYF. The CDR3 DNA sequence: TGTGCCAGCAGCTTAGGGGAGCAGTACTTC. The chain carries TRBV7-9 and TRBJ2-7; D remains ambiguous. Looked up from germline, CDR1 is SEHNR and CDR2 is FQNEAQ (reference sequence). V was pared by 1 base and J by 7 bases, with 2 bases between. The CDR3 totals 10 residues.

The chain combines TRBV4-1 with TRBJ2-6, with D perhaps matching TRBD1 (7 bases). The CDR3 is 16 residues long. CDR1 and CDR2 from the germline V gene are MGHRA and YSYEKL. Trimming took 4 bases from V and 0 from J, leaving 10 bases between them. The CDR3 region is CASSPQGGSGANVLTF. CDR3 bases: TGCGCCAGCAGCCCTCAGGGGGGCTCTGGGGCCAACGTCCTGACTTTC.

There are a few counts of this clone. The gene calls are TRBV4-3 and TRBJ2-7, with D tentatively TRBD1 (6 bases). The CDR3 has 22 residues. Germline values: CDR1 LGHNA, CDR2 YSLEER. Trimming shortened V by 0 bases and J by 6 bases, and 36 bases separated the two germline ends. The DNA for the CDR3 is TGCGCCAGCAGCCAAGAAGTCTATATCAAGGGTCTAGCAGTCTCCCAAGGGGGCGAGCAGTACTTC. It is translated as CASSQEVYIKGLAVSQGGEQYF.

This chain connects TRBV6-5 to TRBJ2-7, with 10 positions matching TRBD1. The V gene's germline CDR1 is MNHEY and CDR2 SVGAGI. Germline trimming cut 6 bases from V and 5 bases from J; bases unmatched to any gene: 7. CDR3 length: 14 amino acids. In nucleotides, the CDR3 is TGTGCCAGCAGCTCCGGGACAGGGGCCCACGAGCAGTACTTC. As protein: CASSSGTGAHEQYF.

The CDR3 loop reads CASSRTMPNTGELFF. CDR3 in DNA: TGCGCCAGCAGCCGAACGATGCCGAACACCGGGGAGCTGTTTTTT. The genes are TRBV4-1 and TRBJ2-2; D not resolved. Trimming pared 4 bases from V and 0 bases from J, leaving 9 bases between. Per the germline V gene, CDR1 is MGHRA and CDR2 is YSYEKL. The length of the CDR3 is 15 residues.

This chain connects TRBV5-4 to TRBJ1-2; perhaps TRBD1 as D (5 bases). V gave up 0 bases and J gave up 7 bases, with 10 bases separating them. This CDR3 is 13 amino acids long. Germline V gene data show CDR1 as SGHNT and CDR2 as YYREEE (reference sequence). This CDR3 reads CASSLEPRGGYTF. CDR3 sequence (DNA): TGTGCCAGCAGCTTGGAACCGAGGGGTGGCTACACCTTC.

The CDR3 loop is CASSILKQGASGYTF. The CDR3 region has the DNA TGTGCCAGTAGTATCCTAAAACAGGGGGCGAGTGGCTACACCTTC. V is TRBV19 and J is TRBJ1-2, with 9 positions matching TRBD1. The CDR3 contains 15 residues. Germline V lookup: CDR1 LNHDA, CDR2 SQIVND (reference sequence). Germline trimming cut 3 bases from V and 7 bases from J; bases unmatched to any gene: 9.

The CDR3 DNA is TGTGCCAGCAGTGAAGGTTTGTCGGGGGGCGCGTTGGGGGAGCAGTACTTC. It codes for CASSEGLSGGALGEQYF. V gene TRBV6-1 combines with J gene TRBJ2-7; tentatively, D is TRBD2 (7 bases). CDR1 MNHNS and CDR2 SASEGT come from the germline V gene. V lost 1 base, J lost 7 bases, and 23 bases lay in between. CDR3 length: 17 residues.

In nucleotides, the CDR3 is TGTGCCAGCAGTTTATCCACAGGGTTCTTCGTAGGCTACACCTTC. Residues: CASSLSTGFFVGYTF. The rearrangement links TRBV27 to TRBJ1-2; D is possibly TRBD1 (6 bases). The germline gives CDR1 MNHEY, CDR2 SMNVEV (reference sequence). The CDR3 loop spans 15 amino acids. V was pared by 0 bases and J by 8 bases, with 16 bases between.

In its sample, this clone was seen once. The CDR3 DNA sequence: TGTGCCAGCAGCGTAGGGTTCGCCAATGAGCAGTTCTTC. Its translation: CASSVGFANEQFF. This chain connects TRBV9 to TRBJ2-1; the D is unclear. V was pared by 0 bases and J by 6 bases, with 7 bases between. The CDR3 has 13 residues. CDR1 is SGDLS and CDR2 is YYNGEE in the germline V gene.

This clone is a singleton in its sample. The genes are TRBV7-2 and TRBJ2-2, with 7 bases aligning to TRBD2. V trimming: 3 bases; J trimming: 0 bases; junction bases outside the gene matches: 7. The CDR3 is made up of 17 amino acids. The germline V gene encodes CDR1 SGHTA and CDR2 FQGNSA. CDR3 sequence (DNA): TGTGCCAGCAGCTTCCTACCGGGACTAACGAACACCGGGGAGCTGTTTTTT. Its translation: CASSFLPGLTNTGELFF.